The 3 T cell receptor beta chains in this list originate from one sample, sequenced in a study of T cell repertoires in cytomegalovirus infection. TCRdb reprocessed the reads via MiXCR and lists one record per CDR3 protein. The data show 100,000 to 150,000 distinct CDR3 sequences, approximately 9.2% seen once. The specimen was PBMCs. The receptors derive from a human donor in good health (CMV status not recorded). Some clones in this sample may be carry-over from other donors' samples.

This clonotype appeared a single time. This rearrangement joins TRBV28 to TRBJ2-5; D might be TRBD1 or TRBD2, each matching 5 bases. Trimming cost V 5 bases and J 2 bases, with 15 bases left between them. The CDR3 is made up of 15 amino acids. Germline V gives CDR1 MDHEN, CDR2 SYDVKM. CDR3 loop: CASSLARGVQETQYF. CDR3 nucleotide sequence: TGTGCCAGCAGTCTGGCTCGAGGGGTACAAGAGACCCAGTACTTC.

The table lists this clonotype with a few counts. This sequence joins TRBV28 and TRBJ2-7, with unresolved D. Germline lookup yields CDR1 MDHEN and CDR2 SYDVKM. The CDR3 is 12 residues long. The V end lost 1 base, the J end lost 6 bases, and 7 bases lay between the germline ends. CDR3 in amino acids: CASSLSPSEQYF. CDR3 DNA sequence: TGTGCCAGCAGTTTATCGCCCTCCGAGCAGTACTTC. The whole variable domain, remainder taken from reference TRBV28 and TRBJ2-7, is DVKVTQSSRYLVKRTGEKVFLECVQDMDHENMFWYRQDPGLGLRLIYFSYDVKMKEKGDIPEGYSVSREKKERFSLILESASTNQTSMYLCASSLSPSEQYFGPGTRLTVT.

The table lists this clonotype with many counts. The chain links TRBV10-3 to TRBJ2-7; possibly TRBD1 for D (5 bases). The germline CDR1 and CDR2 sequences are ENHRY and SYGVKD. Trimming took off 8 bases at V and 0 bases at J, with 14 bases between the two ends. The CDR3 has 14 amino acids. CDR3 in amino acids: CAIGDSPSSYEQYF. The CDR3 nucleotides read TGTGCCATCGGAGACAGCCCCAGCTCCTACGAGCAGTACTTC.